This TCR beta chain is drawn from a study of cytomegalovirus exposure and HLA in healthy donors. Study-wide background: The early release's HLA-typed donors yielded tens of millions of unique TCRs.

Study findings and constraints: Prediction of most subjects' HLA-A and HLA-B alleles by TCR beta sequences was reportedly accurate. What a later analysis showed was that several of the most significant clusters appeared linked to common viral pathogens.

The CDR3 has 12 amino acids. The V and J ends lost 0 bases and 7 bases respectively, with 6 bases between them. The V gene's germline CDR1 is MGHDK and CDR2 SYGVNS. Worth noting for this clone: The antigen is unknown.

PCR employed 60 Vbeta and 13 Jbeta primers. Measured with immunoSEQ multiplex PCR; TCRdb has only the in-frame clones, and not every one. The sample holds roughly 190,000 clones, around 77% seen once. Unrecorded immune exposures were likely, despite nominal health at sampling. The sequence was obtained from a woman in her twenties or thirties in good health and CMV-seropositive. The specimen sequenced was PBMCs. The chain carries TRBV25-1 and TRBJ1-2; D remains ambiguous. CDR3 nucleotides: TGTGCCAGCAGTGAATATCGGGGTGGCTACACCTTC. Amino acid sequence: CASSEYRGGYTF.